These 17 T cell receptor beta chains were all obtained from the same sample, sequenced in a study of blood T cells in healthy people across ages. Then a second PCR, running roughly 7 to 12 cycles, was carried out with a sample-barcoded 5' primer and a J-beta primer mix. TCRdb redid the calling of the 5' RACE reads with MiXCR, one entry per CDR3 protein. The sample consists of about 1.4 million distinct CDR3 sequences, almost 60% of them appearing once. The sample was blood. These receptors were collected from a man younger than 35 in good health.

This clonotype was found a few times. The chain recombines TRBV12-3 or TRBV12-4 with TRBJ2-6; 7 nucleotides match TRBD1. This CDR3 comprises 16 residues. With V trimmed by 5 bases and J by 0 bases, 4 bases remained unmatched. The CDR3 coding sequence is TGTGCCAGCAGTCCCGGGACAGACTCTGGGGCCAACGTCCTGACTTTC. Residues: CASSPGTDSGANVLTF.

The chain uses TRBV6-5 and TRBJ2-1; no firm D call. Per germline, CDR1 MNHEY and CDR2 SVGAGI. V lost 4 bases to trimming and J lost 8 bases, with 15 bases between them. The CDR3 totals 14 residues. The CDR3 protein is CASSSLKSDYEQFF. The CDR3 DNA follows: TGTGCCAGCAGTTCCCTCAAATCTGATTATGAGCAGTTCTTC.

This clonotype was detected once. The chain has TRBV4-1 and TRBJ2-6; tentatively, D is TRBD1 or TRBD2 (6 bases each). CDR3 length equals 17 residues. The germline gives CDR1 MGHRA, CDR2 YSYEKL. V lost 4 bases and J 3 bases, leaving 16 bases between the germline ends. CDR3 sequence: CASSLGSGAGGANVLTF. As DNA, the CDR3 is TGCGCCAGCAGCCTTGGCTCGGGGGCGGGTGGGGCCAACGTCCTGACTTTC.

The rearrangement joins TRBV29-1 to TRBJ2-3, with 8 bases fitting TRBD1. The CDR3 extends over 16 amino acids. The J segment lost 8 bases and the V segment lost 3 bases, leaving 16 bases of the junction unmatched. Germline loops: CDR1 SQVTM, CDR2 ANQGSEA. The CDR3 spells CSVDPNPDRVRGTQYF. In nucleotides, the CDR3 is TGCAGCGTTGACCCCAATCCGGACAGGGTGAGGGGTACGCAGTATTTT.

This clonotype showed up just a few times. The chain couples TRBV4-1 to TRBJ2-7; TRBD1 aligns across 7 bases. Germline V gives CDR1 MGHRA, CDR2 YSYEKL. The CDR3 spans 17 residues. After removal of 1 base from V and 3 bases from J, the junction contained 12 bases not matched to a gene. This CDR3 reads CASSQAPPTGSSYEQYF. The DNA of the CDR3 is TGCGCCAGCAGCCAAGCTCCACCGACAGGGTCAAGCTACGAGCAGTACTTC.

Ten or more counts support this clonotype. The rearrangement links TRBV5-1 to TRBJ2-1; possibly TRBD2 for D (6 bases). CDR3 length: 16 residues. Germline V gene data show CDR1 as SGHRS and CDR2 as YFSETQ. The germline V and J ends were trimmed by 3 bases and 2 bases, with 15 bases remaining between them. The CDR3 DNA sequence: TGCGCCAGCAGCTCCGGGACTTCCTATACCTACAATGAGCAGTTCTTC. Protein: CASSSGTSYTYNEQFF.

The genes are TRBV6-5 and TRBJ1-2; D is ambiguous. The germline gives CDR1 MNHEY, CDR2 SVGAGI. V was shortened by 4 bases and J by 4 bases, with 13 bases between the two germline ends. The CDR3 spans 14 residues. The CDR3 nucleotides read TGTGCCAGCAGTTTGAGGGTCCTAAGCTATGGCTACACCTTC. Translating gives CASSLRVLSYGYTF.

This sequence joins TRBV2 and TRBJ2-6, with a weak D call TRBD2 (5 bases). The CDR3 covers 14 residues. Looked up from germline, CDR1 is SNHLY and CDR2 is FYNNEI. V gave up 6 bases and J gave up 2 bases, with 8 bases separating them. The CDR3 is CASRRGTGANVLTF. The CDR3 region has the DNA TGTGCCAGCAGGCGAGGGACTGGGGCCAACGTCCTGACTTTC. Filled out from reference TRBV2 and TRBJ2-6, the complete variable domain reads EPEVTQTPSHQVTQMGQEVILRCVPISNHLYFYWYRQILGQKVEFLVSFYNNEISEKSEIFDDQFSVERPDGSNFTLKIRSTKLEDSAMYFCASRRGTGANVLTFGAGSRLTVL.

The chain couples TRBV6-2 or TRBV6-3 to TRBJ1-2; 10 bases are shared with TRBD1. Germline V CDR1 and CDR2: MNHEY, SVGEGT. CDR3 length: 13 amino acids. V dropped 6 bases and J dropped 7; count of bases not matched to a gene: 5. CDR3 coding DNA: TGTGCCAGCAGCCACCGGGACAGGGGTGGCTACACCTTC. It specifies CASSHRDRGGYTF.

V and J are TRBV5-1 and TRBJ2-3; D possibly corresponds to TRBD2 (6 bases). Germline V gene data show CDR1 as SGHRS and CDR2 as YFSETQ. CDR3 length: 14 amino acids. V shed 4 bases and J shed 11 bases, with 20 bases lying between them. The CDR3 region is CASSPLDYWGEQYF. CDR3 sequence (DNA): TGCGCCAGCAGCCCCTTGGACTACTGGGGAGAGCAGTATTTT. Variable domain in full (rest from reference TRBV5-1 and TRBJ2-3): KAGVTQTPRYLIKTRGQQVTLSCSPISGHRSVSWYQQTPGQGLQFLFEYFSETQRNKGNFPGRFSGRQFSNSRSEMNVSTLELGDSALYLCASSPLDYWGEQYFGPGTRLTVL.

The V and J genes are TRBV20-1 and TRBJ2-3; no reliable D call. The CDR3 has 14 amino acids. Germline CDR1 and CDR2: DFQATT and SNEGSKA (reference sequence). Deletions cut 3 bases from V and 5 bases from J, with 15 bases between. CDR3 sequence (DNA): TGCAGTGCTAGTCCGGTAATGGATTTAGATACGCAGTATTTT. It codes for CSASPVMDLDTQYF.

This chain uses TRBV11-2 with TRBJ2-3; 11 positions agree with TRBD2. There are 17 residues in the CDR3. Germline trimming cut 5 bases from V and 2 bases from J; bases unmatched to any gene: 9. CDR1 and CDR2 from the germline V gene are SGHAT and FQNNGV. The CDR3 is CASSGGTSGPDTDTQYF. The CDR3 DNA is TGTGCCAGCAGCGGAGGGACTAGCGGCCCAGACACAGATACGCAGTATTTT.

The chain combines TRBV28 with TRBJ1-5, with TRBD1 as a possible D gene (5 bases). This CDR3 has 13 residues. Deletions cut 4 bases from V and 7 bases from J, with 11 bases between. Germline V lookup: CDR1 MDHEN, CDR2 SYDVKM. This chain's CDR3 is CASSWQGRQPQHF. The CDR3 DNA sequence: TGTGCCAGCAGTTGGCAGGGACGCCAGCCCCAGCATTTT. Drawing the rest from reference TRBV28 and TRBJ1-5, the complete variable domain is DVKVTQSSRYLVKRTGEKVFLECVQDMDHENMFWYRQDPGLGLRLIYFSYDVKMKEKGDIPEGYSVSREKKERFSLILESASTNQTSMYLCASSWQGRQPQHFGDGTRLSIL.

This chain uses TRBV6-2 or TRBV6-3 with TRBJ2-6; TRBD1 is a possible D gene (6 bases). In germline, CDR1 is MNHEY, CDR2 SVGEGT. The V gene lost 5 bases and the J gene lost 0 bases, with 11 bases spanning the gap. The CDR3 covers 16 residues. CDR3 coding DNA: TGTGCCAGCAGTACGACAGGCAACTCTGGGGCCAACGTCCTGACTTTC. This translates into CASSTTGNSGANVLTF.

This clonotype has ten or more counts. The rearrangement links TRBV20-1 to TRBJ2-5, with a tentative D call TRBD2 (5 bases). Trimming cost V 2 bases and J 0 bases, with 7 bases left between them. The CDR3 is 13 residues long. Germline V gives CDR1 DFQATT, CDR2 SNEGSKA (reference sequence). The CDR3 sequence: CSARRGNQETQYF. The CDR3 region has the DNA TGCAGTGCTAGAAGAGGGAACCAAGAGACCCAGTACTTC.

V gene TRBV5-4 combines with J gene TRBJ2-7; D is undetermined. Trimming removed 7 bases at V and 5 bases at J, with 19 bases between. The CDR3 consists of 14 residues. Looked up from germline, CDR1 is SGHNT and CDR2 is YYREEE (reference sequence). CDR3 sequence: CASGHGGGIHEQYF. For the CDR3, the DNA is TGTGCCAGCGGCCATGGTGGCGGAATCCACGAGCAGTACTTC.

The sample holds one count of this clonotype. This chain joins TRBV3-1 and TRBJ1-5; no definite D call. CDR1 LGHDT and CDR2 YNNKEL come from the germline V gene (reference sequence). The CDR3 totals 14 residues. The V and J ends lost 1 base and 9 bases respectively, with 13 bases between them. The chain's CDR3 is CASSQVSGSGPQHF. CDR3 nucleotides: TGTGCCAGCAGCCAAGTCTCGGGCAGCGGGCCCCAGCATTTT.